These 5 T cell receptor beta chains were all obtained from the same sample, sequenced in a study of cytomegalovirus exposure and HLA in healthy donors. Sequenced by immunoSEQ multiplex PCR; TCRdb stores in-frame clones only, minus some. The table lists approximately 280,000 clones, 88% of them singletons, with roughly 1% in the top ten. The sample taken for sequencing was PBMCs. The receptors come from a woman between 18 and 29 years old in good health and CMV-seronegative.

The chain links TRBV28 to TRBJ2-3; maybe TRBD2 (6 bases). Germline-derived CDR1 and CDR2 are MDHEN and SYDVKM. V was shortened by 8 bases and J by 3 bases, with 18 bases between the two germline ends. This CDR3 comprises 15 residues. The CDR3 loop is CASVMRREGTDTQYF. In nucleotides, the CDR3 is TGTGCCAGCGTGATGCGGCGGGAAGGGACAGATACGCAGTATTTT.

The V call is TRBV18, the J call TRBJ2-7; possibly TRBD2 for D (7 bases). The CDR3 loop spans 16 amino acids. Germline V gene lookup returns CDR1 KGHSH and CDR2 LQKENI. Trimming took 4 bases from V and 7 from J, leaving 23 bases between them. CDR3 residues: CASSRGGAGAAIEQYF. CDR3 sequence (DNA): TGTGCCAGCTCACGAGGGGGGGCGGGAGCGGCGATTGAGCAGTACTTC. Using reference TRBV18 and TRBJ2-7 for the parts outside the CDR3, the full variable domain is NAGVMQNPRHLVRRRGQEARLRCSPMKGHSHVYWYRQLPEEGLKFMVYLQKENIIDESGMPKERFSAEFPKEGPSILRIQQVVRGDSAAYFCASSRGGAGAAIEQYFGPGTRLTVT.

The genes are TRBV2 and TRBJ1-2, with TRBD1 matching over 9 bases. The CDR3 runs 13 residues. Per the germline V gene, CDR1 is SNHLY and CDR2 is FYNNEI. Trimming cost V 7 bases and J 3 bases; bases outside gene matches: 3. CDR3 sequence reads: CASNDRGYYGYTF. CDR3 DNA: TGTGCCAGCAATGACAGGGGGTACTATGGCTACACCTTC.

This chain uses TRBV21-1 with TRBJ2-3; the table names TRBD1, a call not compared with the DNA. TRBV21-1 is designated a pseudogene. This CDR3 comprises 16 residues. The CDR3 DNA sequence: TGTGCCAGCAGCAAAGGGCGGACAGCTAGCACAGATACGCAGTATTTT. It encodes CASSKGRTASTDTQYF.

This clone showed up just a few times. The rearrangement links TRBV4-2 to TRBJ1-2; the match to TRBD1 covers 8 bases. CDR1 is LGHNA, CDR2 YNFKEQ, per germline. V lost 3 bases and J lost 2; bases outside the gene matches: 8. This CDR3 is 16 amino acids long. The CDR3 sequence is CASSQSGQDSNYGYTF. The DNA for the CDR3 is TGTGCCAGCAGCCAGTCGGGACAGGACTCCAACTATGGCTACACCTTC.